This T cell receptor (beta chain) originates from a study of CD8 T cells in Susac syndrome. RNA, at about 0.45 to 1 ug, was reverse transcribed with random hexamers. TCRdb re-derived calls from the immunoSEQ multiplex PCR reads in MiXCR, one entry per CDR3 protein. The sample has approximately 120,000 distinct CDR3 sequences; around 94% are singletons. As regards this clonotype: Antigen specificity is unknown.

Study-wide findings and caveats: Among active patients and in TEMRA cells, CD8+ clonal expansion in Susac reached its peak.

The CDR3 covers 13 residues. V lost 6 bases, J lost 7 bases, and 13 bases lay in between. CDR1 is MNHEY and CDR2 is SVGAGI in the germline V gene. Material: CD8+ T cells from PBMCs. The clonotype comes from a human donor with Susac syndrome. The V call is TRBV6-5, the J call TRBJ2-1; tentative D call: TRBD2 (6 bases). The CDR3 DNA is TGTGCCAGCAGCGCACTAGCCAGGAATGAGCAGTTCTTC. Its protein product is CASSALARNEQFF.